Sequencing of this T cell receptor beta chain was carried out in a study of stem cell transplantation in POMP-related autoinflammatory disease. The overall study: Neutrophil and platelet engraftment from the graft donor was 100% through one year after transplant.

Findings and limits, study-wide: Across all analyzed T-cell subsets, patients with PRAID tended toward reduced diversity and increased clonality. Patients with PRAID showed a restricted number of unique TRB V-J gene pairings.

Data came from immunoSEQ multiplex PCR; TCRdb stores just in-frame clones and leaves some out. Of some 69,000 clones detected, approximately 90% appear once; the ten largest clones hold about 0.71%. Remarks on this clone: Its antigen remains unidentified.

Germline loops: CDR1 SGHRS, CDR2 YFSETQ. The CDR3 totals 12 residues. The ends were cut back, 4 bases at V and 2 bases at J, with 5 bases in the middle. Prominent immunodeficiency with autoinflammation defined PRAID. This specimen was CD4+ T cells from PBMCs, taken after stem cell transplantation. This chain connects TRBV5-1 to TRBJ2-3, with D unclear. The sequence derives from a human patient with POMP-related autoinflammation and immune dysregulation (PRAID). Some T cells may arise from the graft donor. CDR3 bases: TGCGCCAGCAGCCAATTCACAGATACGCAGTATTTT. This gives the protein CASSQFTDTQYF.